This T cell receptor (beta chain) was identified in a study of blood T cell repertoires in COVID-19. Study details: Whether acute or convalescent, the COVID-19 samples came from the United States, Italy and Spain. T cells, B-cell-depleted T cells, or PBMCs provided the cDNA or gDNA that served as material.

The table came from immunoSEQ multiplex PCR; TCRdb's copy has only in-frame clones and leaves some out. The sample has approximately 250,000 clones, 86% seen once. The V gene's germline CDR1 is KGHDR and CDR2 SFDVKD. The ends were cut back, 6 bases at V and 6 bases at J, with 10 bases in the middle. This CDR3 is built from 12 residues. V is TRBV24-1 and J is TRBJ2-5; weak D call: TRBD2 (5 bases). This TCR was sampled from a woman aged 60-75 years who had recovered from COVID-19. The source material was peripheral blood. The CDR3 region has the DNA TGTGCCACCAGTCGGGGTGGGCAGACCCAGTACTTC. Its protein product is CATSRGGQTQYF.